The TCR beta chain described here comes from a study of regulatory T cells in long-lasting Graves disease. Study context: Disease was considered persistent Graves' disease after over 5 years of antithyroid drugs (with positive TSH receptor antibodies).

CDR1 and CDR2 from the germline V gene are SGHTA and FQGNSA. V shed 1 base and J shed 5 bases, with 14 bases lying between them. The length of the CDR3 is 15 residues. In its sample, this clonotype was seen many times. Its antigen is as yet unknown. General study results and limits: Patients with persistent disease showed a bias toward TRBV28, TRBJ1-2 and TRBJ2-5.

TCR beta libraries were built with iRepertoire HTBI primers and Arm-PCR of CDR3 regions. Under the authors' procedure: Across all samples, approximately 64 TRBV segments and more than 11 TRBJ segments were identified. TCRdb fed the multiplex PCR reads into MiXCR, producing one record per CDR3 protein. These V and J calls are TCRdb output, not the study's own analysis. In the table there are around 340,000 distinct CDR3 sequences, about 19% of which are singletons. The sample's time point: persistent/refractory GD, antithyroid drugs over 5 years with positive TRAb. There was RNA extracted from PBMCs, and the TCR library was made from it.

V usage is TRBV7-2 and J usage is TRBJ1-1, with D possibly matching TRBD1 (6 bases). Here the sequenced sample was peripheral blood mononuclear cells (PBMCs), taken when the disease was refractory, from a patient treated with antithyroid drugs. The TCR was taken from a female donor with Graves disease. The CDR3 coding sequence is TGTGCCAGCAGCTTAGGGGAGGGGGGGCTGACTGAAGCTTTCTTT. Its translation: CASSLGEGGLTEAFF.